The rows below give T cell receptor beta chains drawn from one sample of a study of T-cell memory formation after mild COVID-19. One entry per CDR3 protein results from TCRdb running MiXCR on the 5' RACE reads. The sample includes about 620,000 distinct CDR3 sequences, more than 15% of them seen just once. The sequencing input was PBMCs or a T cell subset sorted from them (not recorded which). These receptors all come from an adult woman who had mild COVID-19 (a few samples of this study predate the infection). Cell type and time point are not known. CDR3s include the opening cysteine and the closing phenylalanine or tryptophan. A D gene is named only where the DNA matches it firmly. Expanded clones are given a class, and other clones once, few, many or no size at all.

V gene	clone size	J gene	D gene	CDR3 protein	CDR3 DNA
TRBV4-1	few	TRBJ2-7	TRBD2	CASSQESGDNEQYF	TGCGCCAGCAGCCAAGAGAGCGGGGATAACGAGCAGTACTTC
TRBV6-5	.	TRBJ1-2	.	CASSYYGVRENGYTF	TGTGCCAGCAGTTACTACGGGGTGAGAGAGAATGGCTACACCTTC
TRBV7-9	once	TRBJ2-6	TRBD1	CASSHETGQHSGANVLTF	TGTGCCAGCAGCCATGAAACGGGACAGCACTCTGGGGCCAACGTCCTGACTTTT
TRBV27	.	TRBJ1-5	.	CASSLTRGPHQPQHF	TGTGCCAGCAGTTTAACGCGGGGTCCGCATCAGCCCCAGCATTTT
TRBV15	.	TRBJ1-2	TRBD1	CATSSTDRVGYTF	TGTGCCACCAGCAGTACGGACAGGGTTGGCTACACCTTC
TRBV24-1	.	TRBJ2-1	TRBD2	CATSDSSLAGGVEQFF	TGTGCCACCAGTGATTCTTCGCTAGCGGGAGGAGTAGAGCAGTTCTTC
TRBV7-6	.	TRBJ2-1	TRBD2	CASSLASGMVNEQFF	TGTGCCAGCAGCTTAGCAAGCGGGATGGTCAATGAGCAGTTCTTC
TRBV14	many	TRBJ2-1	.	CASSPYNANEQFF	TGTGCCAGCAGCCCCTATAATGCGAATGAGCAGTTCTTC
TRBV4-2	few	TRBJ1-2	.	CASSQSPGQTTGYTF	TGTGCCAGCAGCCAGAGTCCGGGACAAACAACGGGCTACACCTTC
TRBV7-2	few	TRBJ2-7	TRBD2	CASSLPGLAWGSYEQYF	TGTGCCAGCAGCTTACCCGGACTAGCGTGGGGCTCCTACGAGCAGTACTTC
TRBV10-3	.	TRBJ2-3	.	CATREKAQGTDTQYF	TGTGCCACCCGAGAAAAGGCTCAGGGGACAGATACGCAGTATTTT
TRBV3-1	few	TRBJ2-7	TRBD1	CASSPSLGQGVYEQYF	TGTGCCAGCAGCCCCTCGTTGGGACAGGGGGTCTACGAGCAGTACTTC
TRBV20-1	.	TRBJ2-7	.	CSARKGLAYEQYF	TGCAGTGCTAGGAAGGGGCTAGCTTACGAGCAGTACTTC
TRBV18	many	TRBJ1-5	TRBD1	CASSLTGTGGNSNQPQHF	TGTGCCAGCTCATTAACCGGGACAGGGGGCAATAGCAATCAGCCCCAGCATTTT
TRBV5-4	few	TRBJ1-4	TRBD1	CASSRTGTGVEKLFF	TGTGCCAGCAGCCGGACCGGGACAGGGGTCGAAAAACTGTTTTTT
TRBV12-3/TRBV12-4	few	TRBJ2-3	.	CASSLVVPDTQYF	TGTGCCAGCAGTTTAGTAGTCCCAGATACGCAGTATTTT
TRBV29-1	.	TRBJ2-7	.	CSVETGDGALYEQYF	TGCAGCGTTGAGACCGGGGACGGGGCCCTCTACGAGCAGTACTTC
TRBV7-9	few	TRBJ2-4	TRBD2	CASSFRLAGVAKNIQYF	TGTGCCAGCAGCTTCCGACTAGCGGGAGTGGCCAAAAACATTCAGTACTTC
TRBV12-3/TRBV12-4	few	TRBJ1-2	.	CASRLTMVHRGGYTF	TGTGCCAGCAGGCTCACGATGGTGCATCGGGGTGGCTACACCTTC
TRBV5-1	many	TRBJ2-2	.	CASSLANDRAGELFF	TGCGCCAGCAGCTTAGCGAACGACAGAGCCGGGGAGCTGTTTTTT
TRBV12-3/TRBV12-4	once	TRBJ2-5	TRBD2	CASAAGGPKTQYF	TGTGCCAGCGCGGCGGGGGGGCCGAAGACCCAGTACTTC
TRBV12-3/TRBV12-4	.	TRBJ2-5	.	CASSKRSKEIQYF	TGTGCCAGCAGTAAGCGGAGCAAAGAGATCCAGTACTTC
TRBV14	many	TRBJ2-7	TRBD1	CASSRRTGVSYEQYF	TGTGCCAGCAGCCGAAGGACAGGGGTATCCTACGAGCAGTACTTC
TRBV30	.	TRBJ2-2	.	CAWNRQSNTGELFF	TGTGCCTGGAACCGACAGTCGAACACCGGGGAGCTGTTTTTT
TRBV7-2	few	TRBJ2-2	.	CASSLALGSTGGELFF	TGTGCCAGCAGCTTAGCGTTAGGGTCGACGGGCGGGGAGCTGTTTTTT
TRBV5-1	.	TRBJ2-2	.	CASSLDRRGTGELFF	TGCGCCAGCAGCTTGGACAGGAGGGGCACCGGGGAGCTGTTTTTT